These 30 T cell receptor beta chains were sequenced from one sample in a study of beta chain features in type 1 diabetes. Study conclusions and caveats: Shorter TCRB CDR3s, moderately but significantly so, were found in Type 1 diabetes patients in all four CD4+ subsets.

All of the isolated RNA was reverse transcribed, so expressed TCRB transcripts were sequenced. Sequencing was performed with immunoSEQ multiplex PCR; in TCRdb, only in-frame clones are kept and a portion is missing. The table includes 95,000 to 150,000 clones, about 15% detected once. These TCRs are of unknown antigen specificity. Material: central memory CD4+ T cells from blood. The source of these receptors is a man aged 25 to 45 with type 1 diabetes.

This chain uses TRBV4-3 with TRBJ2-7; D tentatively fits TRBD1 or TRBD2 (6 bases each). Deletions cut 3 bases from V and 4 bases from J, with 16 bases between. Per germline, CDR1 LGHNA and CDR2 YSLEER. The CDR3 is 15 residues long. As DNA, the CDR3 is TGCGCCAGCAGCCAGGGTGTGTCGGGGGCTTACGAGCAGTACTTC. This encodes CASSQGVSGAYEQYF.

J is TRBJ1-4 and V is TRBV4-3; D perhaps matches TRBD1 (5 bases). The CDR3 is made up of 16 amino acids. Trimming took off 4 bases at V and 5 bases at J, with 17 bases between the two ends. From germline, CDR1 is LGHNA and CDR2 YSLEER. The CDR3 protein is CASSRTGTAGNEKLFF. The DNA for the CDR3 is TGCGCCAGCAGCCGAACCGGGACCGCCGGGAATGAAAAACTGTTTTTT.

This clone was seen a handful of times. The chain couples TRBV7-2 to TRBJ2-3, with D perhaps matching TRBD2 (5 bases). This CDR3 region has 13 residues. Per the germline V gene, CDR1 is SGHTA and CDR2 is FQGNSA. V was trimmed by 5 bases and J by 4 bases, leaving 10 bases between them. Here the CDR3 reads CASSTGSPDTQYF. In DNA, the CDR3 is TGTGCCAGCAGCACTGGGAGTCCAGATACGCAGTATTTT.

The V call is TRBV30, the J call TRBJ2-1; D is unclear. The germline V and J ends were trimmed by 8 bases and 2 bases, with 7 bases remaining between them. CDR3 length equals 11 residues. The germline gives CDR1 GTSNPN, CDR2 SVGIG (reference sequence). The CDR3 sequence: CAGGTYNEQFF. In DNA, the CDR3 is TGTGCCGGTGGGACCTACAATGAGCAGTTCTTC. Complete variable domain (other parts from reference TRBV30 and TRBJ2-1): SQTIHQWPATLVQPVGSPLSLECTVEGTSNPNLYWYRQAAGRGLQLLFYSVGIGQISSEVPQNLSASRPQDRQFILSSKKLLLSDSGFYLCAGGTYNEQFFGPGTRLTVL.

The rearrangement joins TRBV2 to TRBJ2-5; no clear D. Trimming shortened V by 1 base and J by 3 bases, and 3 bases separated the two germline ends. Germline V gene sequence: CDR1 SNHLY, CDR2 FYNNEI. The CDR3 has 12 amino acids. The CDR3 loop reads CASSEVKETQYF. CDR3 nucleotide sequence: TGTGCCAGCAGTGAAGTGAAAGAGACCCAGTACTTC.

This clone has more than one count but fewer than ten. This chain connects TRBV6-6 to TRBJ2-7, with no clear D. CDR1 is MNHNY and CDR2 is SVGAGI in the germline V gene (reference sequence). V was trimmed by 4 bases and J by 1 base, leaving 8 bases between them. CDR3 length: 13 amino acids. CDR3 in DNA: TGTGCCAGCAGTTCTGGGATTTCCTACGAGCAGTACTTC. It encodes CASSSGISYEQYF.

This clone was counted a few times. One end of the junction varies from germline; a read error may be responsible. For the CDR3, the DNA is TGTGCTAGCAGCTTACTAGGTCCCACCGGGGAGCTGTTTTTT. Translating gives CASSLLGPTGELFF. The rearrangement uses TRBV7-7 and TRBJ2-2, with a possible D match to TRBD2 (5 bases). This CDR3 has 14 residues. The germline V gene has CDR1 SSHAT and CDR2 FNYEAQ (reference sequence).

About this clone itself: A single base is all that separates this from a far larger clone, so a read error is likely. The CDR3 loop reads CASSRHPGTRDNEQFF. CDR3 bases: TGTGCCAGCAGCCGCCACCCCGGGACTAGAGACAATGAGCAGTTCTTC. The chain joins TRBV5-6 to TRBJ2-1; 8 bases line up with TRBD2. The V gene end was trimmed by 4 bases and the J gene end by 5 bases; junction bases not matched to a gene: 11. The germline CDR1 and CDR2 sequences are SGHDT and YYEEEE. The CDR3 is 16 amino acids.

This clone was counted only a few times. The CDR3 nucleotides are TGTGCCAGCAGCTTAGTAGGCGTGACCCAGTACTTC. It codes for CASSLVGVTQYF. The J gene is TRBJ2-5, the V gene TRBV7-2; D is undetermined. V dropped 1 base and J dropped 7 bases, with 7 bases sitting between them. The CDR3 spans 12 residues. Germline V lookup: CDR1 SGHTA, CDR2 FQGNSA.

In its sample, this clone was seen a few times. This chain links TRBV29-1 with TRBJ1-2; D not resolved. The CDR3 has 12 amino acids. Trimming pared 4 bases from V and 4 bases from J, leaving 10 bases between. Per germline, CDR1 SQVTM and CDR2 ANQGSEA. CDR3 protein: CSVARGPYGYTF. The CDR3 DNA is TGCAGCGTTGCGAGAGGGCCCTATGGCTACACCTTC.

V gene TRBV5-1 combines with J gene TRBJ1-2; D remains unclear. The germline V and J ends were trimmed by 2 bases and 3 bases, with 8 bases remaining between them. The CDR3 length is 13 residues. The germline V gene has CDR1 SGHRS and CDR2 YFSETQ. CDR3 protein: CASSFSTDYGYTF. In DNA, the CDR3 is TGCGCCAGCAGCTTCAGTACGGACTATGGCTACACCTTC.

By sample fraction, this clone is medium-sized (0.01 to 0.1%). The rearrangement uses TRBV7-9 and TRBJ2-2; 7 bases map to TRBD1. V shed 7 bases and J 7 bases; nucleotides not matched to a gene: 9. The CDR3 covers 14 residues. Germline-derived CDR1 and CDR2 are SEHNR and FQNEAQ (reference sequence). CDR3 DNA: TGTGCCAGCAAGGCTACAGGGGAACGCGGGGAGCTGTTTTTT. It translates to CASKATGERGELFF.

J is TRBJ2-5 and V is TRBV6-1; TRBD1 aligns across 7 bases. Germline V lookup: CDR1 MNHNS, CDR2 SASEGT. V lost 5 bases to trimming and J lost 2 bases; unmatched junction nucleotides: 5. This CDR3 is 14 amino acids long. Written as DNA, the CDR3 is TGTGCCAGCAGTAGACCGGGACAGCAAGAGACCCAGTACTTC. Its protein product is CASSRPGQQETQYF.

The V call is TRBV9, the J call TRBJ2-3; D is undetermined. The germline V gene encodes CDR1 SGDLS and CDR2 YYNGEE. V was clipped by 0 bases and J by 2 bases, with 4 bases between them. CDR3 size: 13 residues. Here the CDR3 DNA reads TGTGCCAGCAGCGTAGACCTCACAGATACGCAGTATTTT. It is translated as CASSVDLTDTQYF.

Only a few counts were recorded for this clone. The chain has TRBV7-8 and TRBJ1-2; D uncertain. Germline assignment: CDR1 SGHVS and CDR2 FQNEAQ. The CDR3 is made up of 15 amino acids. V was clipped by 5 bases and J by 8 bases, with 21 bases between them. As DNA, the CDR3 is TGTGCCAGCAGCCCAAGGTCCAGCCCCTCTGGGGGCTACACCTTC. Protein product: CASSPRSSPSGGYTF. Combining the CDR3 with reference TRBV7-8 and TRBJ1-2 gives the whole variable domain GAGVSQSPRYKVAKRGQDVALRCDPISGHVSLFWYQQALGQGPEFLTYFQNEAQLDKSGLPSDRFFAERPEGSVSTLKIQRTQQEDSAVYLCASSPRSSPSGGYTFGSGTRLTVV.

In this sample, this clone turned up a few times. The rearrangement joins TRBV10-3 to TRBJ2-5; TRBD2 matches 7 bases. This CDR3 is built from 15 residues. The germline V gene encodes CDR1 ENHRY and CDR2 SYGVKD. The trim removed 0 bases at V and 2 bases at J, leaving 3 bases unmatched. This CDR3 is CAISESASGQETQYF. The CDR3 DNA reads TGTGCCATCAGTGAGTCGGCTAGCGGACAAGAGACCCAGTACTTC.

A few counts support this clone. The V gene is TRBV29-1, the J gene TRBJ1-2, with a weak D call TRBD1 (5 bases). This CDR3 contains 12 residues. Germline V gene lookup returns CDR1 SQVTM and CDR2 ANQGSEA. The V and J ends lost 4 bases and 8 bases respectively, with 14 bases between them. The CDR3 DNA reads TGCAGCGTTGTAGCAGGGTTCGGGGGCTACACCTTC. Translation gives CSVVAGFGGYTF. The whole variable domain, filled in from reference TRBV29-1 and TRBJ1-2, reads SAVISQKPSRDICQRGTSLTIQCQVDSQVTMMFWYRQQPGQSLTLIATANQGSEATYESGFVIDKFPISRPNLTFSTLTVSNMSPEDSSIYLCSVVAGFGGYTFGSGTRLTVV.

This clone turned up a few times. This chain uses TRBV4-2 with TRBJ2-1; 8 bases fit TRBD1. With 0 bases clipped from V and 9 bases from J, the junction kept 10 bases outside the gene matches. Germline V gene lookup returns CDR1 LGHNA and CDR2 YNFKEQ. The CDR3 covers 16 residues. This CDR3 reads CASSQENLQGAGEQFF. As DNA, the CDR3 is TGTGCCAGCAGCCAAGAAAATTTGCAGGGGGCGGGTGAGCAGTTCTTC.

DNA of the CDR3: TGTGCCAGCAGTTCGGACGGAAACCAAGAGACCCAGTACTTC. This codes for CASSSDGNQETQYF. V and J are TRBV7-9 and TRBJ2-5; no definite D call. The CDR3 extends over 14 amino acids. Germline V gene sequence: CDR1 SEHNR, CDR2 FQNEAQ (reference sequence). Trimming removed 6 bases at V and 0 bases at J, with 11 bases between.

The V call is TRBV5-4, the J call TRBJ2-1; D is undetermined. CDR3 size: 15 residues. Trimming cost V 0 bases and J 2 bases, with 9 bases left between them. CDR1 is SGHNT, CDR2 YYREEE, per germline (reference sequence). The CDR3, as DNA: TGTGCCAGCAGCTTGGCTGGCGCAACCTACAATGAGCAGTTCTTC. Its translation is CASSLAGATYNEQFF.

V and J are TRBV19 and TRBJ1-2; D perhaps matches TRBD1 (6 bases). The CDR3 runs 14 residues. The V gene's germline CDR1 is LNHDA and CDR2 SQIVND (reference sequence). Trimming took off 1 base at V and 3 bases at J, with 9 bases between the two ends. The CDR3 loop reads CASSIGGGHYGYTF. The CDR3 region has the DNA TGTGCCAGTAGTATAGGAGGGGGACACTATGGCTACACCTTC.

This clone was seen more than once but under ten times. V and J are TRBV18 and TRBJ1-1, with D possibly TRBD1 on 5 matching bases. Germline loops: CDR1 KGHSH, CDR2 LQKENI. The CDR3 contains 15 residues. Trimming left V 6 bases short and J 4 bases short, with 18 bases between. The CDR3 loop is CASSLGTGAPTEAFF. In nucleotides, the CDR3 is TGTGCCAGCTCTTTAGGGACGGGAGCACCCACTGAAGCTTTCTTT.

The rearrangement uses TRBV6-1 and TRBJ1-5; no firm D call. CDR3 length equals 13 residues. Looked up from germline, CDR1 is MNHNS and CDR2 is SASEGT. V lost 8 bases, J lost 5 bases, and 13 bases lay in between. The CDR3 DNA follows: TGTGCCAGCTCCCGGGCTCAGTATCAGCCCCAGCATTTT. This codes for CASSRAQYQPQHF.

This clone was recorded a few times. In DNA form, the CDR3 reads TGCAGCGTGATACAGGGAAACACCATATATTTT. Translating it yields CSVIQGNTIYF. The chain has TRBV29-1 and TRBJ1-3; D uncertain. Germline V gene data show CDR1 as SQVTM and CDR2 as ANQGSEA. With 6 bases removed from V and 4 bases from J, the gap between germline ends came to 7 bases. The length of the CDR3 is 11 residues.

This clone was observed a handful of times. The chain carries TRBV7-2 and TRBJ1-2; 8 positions agree with TRBD1. J gave up 8 bases and V 4 bases, and 12 bases lay outside the gene matches. CDR1 and CDR2 from the germline V gene are SGHTA and FQGNSA. The CDR3 has 15 amino acids. CDR3 loop: CASSSTVDRGKGYTF. Written as DNA, the CDR3 is TGTGCCAGCAGCTCGACAGTTGACAGGGGTAAAGGCTACACCTTC.

This chain uses TRBV29-1 with TRBJ1-2; 7 bases match TRBD1. Trimming cost V 7 bases and J 2 bases; bases outside gene matches: 4. The CDR3 runs to 12 residues. The V gene's germline CDR1 is SQVTM and CDR2 ANQGSEA. The CDR3 bases are TGCAGCGGGTCGACAGGGAACTATGGCTACACCTTC. Translation: CSGSTGNYGYTF.

The genes are TRBV5-6 and TRBJ1-6; 7 nucleotides agree with TRBD1. Trimming at V came to 4 bases and at J to 5 bases, leaving 6 bases not matched to a gene. The CDR3 spans 15 residues. CDR1 SGHDT and CDR2 YYEEEE come from the germline V gene. The CDR3, as DNA: TGTGCCAGCAGCAATGGGGACAGTGATAATTCACCCCTCCACTTT. Translated: CASSNGDSDNSPLHF.

This clone was seen a few times. The chain combines TRBV19 with TRBJ2-2; D is uncertain. Per germline, CDR1 LNHDA and CDR2 SQIVND (reference sequence). The CDR3 extends over 12 amino acids. V shed 4 bases and J shed 5 bases, with 5 bases lying between them. As DNA, the CDR3 is TGTGCCAGTAGTAGTCGGACCGGGGAGCTGTTTTTT. Translating it yields CASSSRTGELFF.

This clone was seen only a few times. The V and J genes are TRBV27 and TRBJ2-7; 9 nucleotides match TRBD2. After removal of 5 bases from V and 3 bases from J, the junction contained 8 bases not matched to a gene. CDR3 size: 15 residues. Germline CDR1 MNHEY, CDR2 SMNVEV (reference sequence). CDR3 bases: TGTGCCAGCAGTAGGGGAGCGGGGGGTCTCTACGAGCAGTACTTC. Amino acid sequence: CASSRGAGGLYEQYF.

The V gene is TRBV9, the J gene TRBJ2-3; perhaps TRBD2 as D (5 bases). V dropped 7 bases and J dropped 1 base, with 13 bases sitting between them. There are 14 residues in the CDR3. CDR1 is SGDLS, CDR2 YYNGEE, per germline. CDR3 DNA: TGTGCCAGCGGGTTGAGGGAAGGCACAGATACGCAGTATTTT. The encoded protein is CASGLREGTDTQYF.